The entry below gives a single TCR beta chain sequence along with its context. Germline V gene data show CDR1 as LNHNV and CDR2 as YYDKDF (reference sequence). The CDR3 length is 14 residues. V was shortened by 1 base and J by 1 base, with 5 bases between the two germline ends. The record originates from a study of technical replicates of blood from a handful of donors. TCRdb's copy holds only in-frame clones and misses some; the assay was immunoSEQ multiplex PCR. The sample has about 73,000 clones, 93% seen once; the top ten hold approximately 0.25%. This TCR was recovered from a human donor in good health. Sequenced input: T cells isolated from PBMCs. The V call is TRBV15, the J call TRBJ1-5; D uncertain. As DNA, the CDR3 is TGTGCCACCAGCAGAGGCGGAAGCAATCAGCCCCAGCATTTT. Its translation is CATSRGGSNQPQHF. Based on the CDR3 plus reference TRBV15 and TRBJ1-5, the full variable domain is DAMVIQNPRYQVTQFGKPVTLSCSQTLNHNVMYWYQQKSSQAPKLLFHYYDKDFNNEADTPDNFQSRRPNTSFCFLDIRSPGLGDTAMYLCATSRGGSNQPQHFGDGTRLSIL.